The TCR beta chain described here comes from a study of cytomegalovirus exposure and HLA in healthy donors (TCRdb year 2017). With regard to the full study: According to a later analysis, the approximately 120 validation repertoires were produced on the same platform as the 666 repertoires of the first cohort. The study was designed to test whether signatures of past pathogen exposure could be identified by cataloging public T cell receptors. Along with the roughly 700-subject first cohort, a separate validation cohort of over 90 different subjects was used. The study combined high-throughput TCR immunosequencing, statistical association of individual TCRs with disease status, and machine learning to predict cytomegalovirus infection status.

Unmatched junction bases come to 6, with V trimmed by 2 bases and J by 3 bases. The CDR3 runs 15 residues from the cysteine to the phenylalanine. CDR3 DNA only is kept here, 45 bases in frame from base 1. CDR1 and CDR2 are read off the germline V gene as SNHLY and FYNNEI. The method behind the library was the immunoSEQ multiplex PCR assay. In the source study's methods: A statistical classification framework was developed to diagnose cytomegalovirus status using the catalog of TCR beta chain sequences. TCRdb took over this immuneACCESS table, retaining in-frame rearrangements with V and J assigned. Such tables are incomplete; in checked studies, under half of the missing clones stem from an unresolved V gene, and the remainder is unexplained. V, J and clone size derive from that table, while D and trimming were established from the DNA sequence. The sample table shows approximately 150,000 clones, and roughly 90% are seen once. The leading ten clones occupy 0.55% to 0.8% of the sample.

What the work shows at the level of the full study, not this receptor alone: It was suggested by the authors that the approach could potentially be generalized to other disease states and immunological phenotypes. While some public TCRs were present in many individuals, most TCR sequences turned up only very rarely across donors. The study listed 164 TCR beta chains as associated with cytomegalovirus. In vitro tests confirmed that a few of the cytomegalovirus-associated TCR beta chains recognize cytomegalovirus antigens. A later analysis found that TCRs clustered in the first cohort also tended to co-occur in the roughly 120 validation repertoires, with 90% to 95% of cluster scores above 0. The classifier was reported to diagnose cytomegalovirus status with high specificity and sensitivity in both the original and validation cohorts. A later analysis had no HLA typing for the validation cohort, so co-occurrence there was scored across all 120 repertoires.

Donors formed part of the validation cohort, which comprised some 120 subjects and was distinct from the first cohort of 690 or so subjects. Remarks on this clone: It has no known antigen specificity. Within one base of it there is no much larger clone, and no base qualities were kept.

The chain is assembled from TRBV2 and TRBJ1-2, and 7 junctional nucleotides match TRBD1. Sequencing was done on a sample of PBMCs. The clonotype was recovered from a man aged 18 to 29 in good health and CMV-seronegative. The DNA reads TGTGCCAGCAGTGAATTTAGGGGGCCAGACTATGGCTACACCTTC. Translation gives CASSEFRGPDYGYTF.